This T cell receptor (beta chain) was documented in a study of blood T cell repertoires in COVID-19. Turning to the study itself: T cells, B-cell-depleted T cells, or PBMCs provided the cDNA or gDNA that served as material.

Original processing methods: Scientists estimated how many nucleated cells there were by amplifying reference gene primers. Some clones are missing from TCRdb's copy, which holds only in-frame ones; the method was immunoSEQ multiplex PCR. The V and J calls and clone size come from that table; D and trimming were worked out from the DNA. The table records about 110,000 clones, around 83% of them present only once. This clone was seen a handful of times. The TCR was taken from a woman aged 70-85 years with acute or convalescent COVID-19. The specimen was peripheral blood.

The DNA of the CDR3 is TGTGCCAGCAGTTTATCTTACCTCAGGGGTGGTTACTATGGCTACACCTTC. It yields the protein CASSLSYLRGGYYGYTF. The J gene is TRBJ1-2, the V gene TRBV27; D is perhaps TRBD1 (6 bases). V lost 0 bases and J lost 3, with 17 bases in between. This CDR3 comprises 17 residues. Per germline, CDR1 MNHEY and CDR2 SMNVEV (reference sequence).